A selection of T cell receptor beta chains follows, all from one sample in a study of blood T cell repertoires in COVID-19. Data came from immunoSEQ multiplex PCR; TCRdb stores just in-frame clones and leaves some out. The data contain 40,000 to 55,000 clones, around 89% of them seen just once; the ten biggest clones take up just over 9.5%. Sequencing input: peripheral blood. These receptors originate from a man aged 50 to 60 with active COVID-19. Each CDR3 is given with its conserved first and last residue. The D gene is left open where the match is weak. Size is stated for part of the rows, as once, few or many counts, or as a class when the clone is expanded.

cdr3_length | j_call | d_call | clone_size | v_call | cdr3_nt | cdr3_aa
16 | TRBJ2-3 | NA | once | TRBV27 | TGTGCCAGCAGTTTCCTGGCGGGTTTTAGCACAGATACGCAGTATTTT | CASSFLAGFSTDTQYF
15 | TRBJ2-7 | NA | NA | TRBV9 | TGTGCCAGCAGCGTAGGGCAGACTACCTCCTACGAGCAGTACTTC | CASSVGQTTSYEQYF
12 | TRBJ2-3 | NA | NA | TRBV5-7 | TGTGCCAGCACCCTTGTCACAGATACGCAGTATTTT | CASTLVTDTQYF
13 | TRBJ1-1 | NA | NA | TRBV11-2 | TGTGCCAGCAGCTTAACGCGGGACGTTAGAGCTTTCTTT | CASSLTRDVRAFF
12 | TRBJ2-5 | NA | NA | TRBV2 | TGTGCCAGCAGCGAGGGGGAAGGGACCCAGTACTTC | CASSEGEGTQYF
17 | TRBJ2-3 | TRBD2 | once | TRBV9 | TGTGCCAGCAGCGGACTAGCGGGGGGTCCTAGCACAGATACGCAGTATTTT | CASSGLAGGPSTDTQYF
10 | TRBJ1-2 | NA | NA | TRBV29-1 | TGCAGCGTGAGGTCCTATGGCTACACCTTC | CSVRSYGYTF
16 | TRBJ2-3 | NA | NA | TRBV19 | TGTGCCAGTAGTGCCACCGGGACTCCTGATGGGGATACGCAGTATTTT | CASSATGTPDGDTQYF
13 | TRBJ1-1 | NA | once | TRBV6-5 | TGTGCCAGCAGAGGGGAGCGGGGCACTGAAGCTTTCTTT | CASRGERGTEAFF
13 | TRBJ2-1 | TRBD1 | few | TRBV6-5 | TGTGCCAGTCGGACAGGGATCATGAATGAGCAGTTCTTC | CASRTGIMNEQFF
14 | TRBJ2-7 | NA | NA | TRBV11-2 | TGTGCCAGCAGCTTAATCACAGCGGGCTACGAGCAGTACTTC | CASSLITAGYEQYF
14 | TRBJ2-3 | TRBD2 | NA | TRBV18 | TGTGCCAGCTCACCAAGCGGGGCCACAGATACGCAGTATTTT | CASSPSGATDTQYF
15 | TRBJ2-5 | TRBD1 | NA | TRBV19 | TGTGCCAGTAAAAGAAGGACAGGGGAACTTACGGCCCAGTACTTC | CASKRRTGELTAQYF